One sample yielded the 20 T cell receptor beta chains listed below, sequenced in a study of T cells in Graves' hyperthyroidism and ophthalmopathy. Amplification of TCR beta CDR3 regions was performed using RNA transcripts as template. TCR CDR3 regions were first amplified by RT-PCR with HTBI primers. Each CDR3 protein is one row after TCRdb ran MiXCR on the multiplex PCR reads. The sample has roughly 400,000 distinct CDR3 sequences, over 12% seen once. Sequencing used blood. The receptors derive from a man between 50 and 59 years old with Graves' ophthalmopathy.

This clonotype has at least ten counts. The chain couples TRBV6-1 to TRBJ1-4, with a possible D match to TRBD1 (6 bases). CDR1 and CDR2 (germline): MNHNS, SASEGT. Trimming shortened V by 5 bases and J by 8 bases, and 27 bases separated the two germline ends. The length of the CDR3 is 18 residues. The CDR3, as DNA: TGTGCCAGCAGTTACAGCCTACTCCGGGACAAGCCTGGGGAAAAACTGTTTTTT. It translates to CASSYSLLRDKPGEKLFF.

This clonotype has at least ten counts. The chain recombines TRBV11-3 with TRBJ2-1; D is tentatively TRBD1 or TRBD2 (7 bases each). The V end was cut by 5 bases, the J end by 9 bases, with 14 bases between. This CDR3 comprises 13 residues. Germline values: CDR1 SGHNT, CDR2 YENEEA. Here the CDR3 reads CASSQGGIAEQFF. The CDR3 DNA follows: TGTGCCAGCAGCCAGGGGGGGATCGCTGAGCAGTTCTTC.

This clonotype was recorded many times. The rearrangement joins TRBV7-9 to TRBJ2-7, with 8 bases matching TRBD1. The germline V gene encodes CDR1 SEHNR and CDR2 FQNEAQ (reference sequence). This CDR3 is 16 amino acids long. V was clipped by 5 bases and J by 7 bases; unmatched bases: 16. The CDR3 coding sequence is TGTGCCAGCAGCCTGATTACCGGACAGGGTTCAGGAGAGCAGTACTTC. Protein sequence: CASSLITGQGSGEQYF.

This clonotype was counted ten times or more. J is TRBJ1-2 and V is TRBV5-1, with D unclear. The ends were cut back, 4 bases at V and 7 bases at J, with 14 bases in the middle. The CDR3 length is 13 residues. The germline gives CDR1 SGHRS, CDR2 YFSETQ. CDR3 sequence reads: CASSILPGGGYTF. CDR3 nucleotide sequence: TGCGCCAGCAGCATCTTACCGGGTGGTGGCTACACCTTC. Using reference TRBV5-1 and TRBJ1-2 for the parts outside the CDR3, the full variable domain is KAGVTQTPRYLIKTRGQQVTLSCSPISGHRSVSWYQQTPGQGLQFLFEYFSETQRNKGNFPGRFSGRQFSNSRSEMNVSTLELGDSALYLCASSILPGGGYTFGSGTRLTVV.

This clonotype has a count of ten or more. The chain links TRBV3-1 to TRBJ2-5; D gene uncertain. Germline V gene lookup returns CDR1 LGHDT and CDR2 YNNKEL (reference sequence). The CDR3 runs to 14 residues. The germline V and J ends were trimmed by 1 base and 2 bases, with 8 bases remaining between them. The CDR3 spells CASSQVTAQETQYF. The CDR3 DNA reads as TGTGCCAGCAGCCAAGTAACGGCACAAGAGACCCAGTACTTC.

This clonotype was seen more than once but under ten times. The chain is built from TRBV19 and TRBJ1-1; D uncertain. Germline V CDR1 and CDR2: LNHDA, SQIVND (reference sequence). The CDR3 runs 13 residues. V gave up 0 bases and J gave up 11 bases, with 13 bases separating them. The CDR3 DNA reads TGTGCCAGTAGTATAGACAGCCGTTTGAGGGCTTTCTTT. Residues: CASSIDSRLRAFF.

At least ten counts were recorded for this clonotype. The chain links TRBV6-1 to TRBJ1-2, with D unresolved. Trimming stripped 6 bases from V and 5 bases from J, with 10 bases between. The CDR3 runs 12 residues. Germline CDR1 MNHNS, CDR2 SASEGT. The CDR3: CASRTGRYGYTF. In nucleotides, the CDR3 is TGTGCCAGCAGGACTGGGCGGTATGGCTACACCTTC.

Turning to this clonotype: A read error may be the cause here, since a much bigger clone is one base away. This chain joins TRBV6-1 and TRBJ1-1; D call uncertain. Germline CDR1 MNHNS, CDR2 SASEGT. This CDR3 comprises 17 residues. CDR3 bases: TGTGCCAGCAGTGAAGCTTTATGGGCGTCCATGAACACTGAACCTTTCTTT. Translated, it gives CASSEALWASMNTEPFF.

The rearrangement uses TRBV27 and TRBJ2-5; D remains ambiguous. V lost 3 bases, J lost 2 bases, and 13 bases lay in between. Germline V lookup: CDR1 MNHEY, CDR2 SMNVEV (reference sequence). The CDR3 is made up of 15 amino acids. CDR3 amino acids: CASSFLGMGQETQYF. The CDR3, as DNA: TGTGCCAGCAGTTTTCTAGGGATGGGGCAAGAGACCCAGTACTTC.

This clonotype was detected ten times or more. Here the CDR3 reads CSAQPMMKETQYF. The DNA of the CDR3 is TGCAGTGCTCAACCCATGATGAAAGAGACCCAGTACTTC. V gene TRBV20-1 combines with J gene TRBJ2-5; the D is unclear. Germline values: CDR1 DFQATT, CDR2 SNEGSKA (reference sequence). The CDR3 is 13 amino acids. The V end was cut by 5 bases, the J end by 3 bases, with 13 bases between.

This clonotype was seen ten or more times. The chain links TRBV3-1 to TRBJ1-1, with D possibly matching TRBD1 (5 bases). This CDR3 has 12 amino acids. Per germline, CDR1 LGHDT and CDR2 YNNKEL (reference sequence). Trimming took off 1 base at V and 7 bases at J, with 7 bases between the two ends. In DNA form, the CDR3 reads TGTGCCAGCAGCCAAGGGCAGGGTGAAGCTTTCTTT. It translates to CASSQGQGEAFF.

This clonotype was found many times. The gene calls are TRBV12-3 or TRBV12-4 and TRBJ2-3; 12 nucleotides align to TRBD2. With 5 bases clipped from V and 4 bases from J, the junction kept 4 bases outside the gene matches. The CDR3 is 15 residues long. Written as DNA, the CDR3 is TGTGCCAGCAGTCCTCTAGCGGGAGGGGCAGATACGCAGTATTTT. Translated, it gives CASSPLAGGADTQYF.

There are many counts of this clonotype. The CDR3 region has the DNA TGTGCCAGCAGTCGAAACTATGGCTACACCTTC. Protein: CASSRNYGYTF. The chain carries TRBV28 and TRBJ1-2, with no clear D. The V end lost 5 bases, the J end lost 2 bases, and 3 bases lay between the germline ends. The germline gives CDR1 MDHEN, CDR2 SYDVKM. This CDR3 has 11 amino acids.

Many counts were recorded for this clonotype. The chain uses TRBV2 and TRBJ1-4; 7 bases align to TRBD1. The germline CDR1 and CDR2 sequences are SNHLY and FYNNEI. V dropped 3 bases and J dropped 6; count of bases not matched to a gene: 1. The CDR3 has 13 amino acids. The CDR3 DNA is TGTGCCAGCAGTGACAGGGGGGATGAAAAACTGTTTTTT. Encoded protein: CASSDRGDEKLFF. The whole variable domain, remainder taken from reference TRBV2 and TRBJ1-4, is EPEVTQTPSHQVTQMGQEVILRCVPISNHLYFYWYRQILGQKVEFLVSFYNNEISEKSEIFDDQFSVERPDGSNFTLKIRSTKLEDSAMYFCASSDRGDEKLFFGSGTQLSVL.

This clonotype has only a few counts. V usage is TRBV5-1 and J usage is TRBJ1-5; perhaps TRBD1 as D (5 bases). Trimming pared 4 bases from V and 0 bases from J, leaving 11 bases between. The CDR3 runs 15 residues. Germline CDR1 is SGHRS and CDR2 is YFSETQ. The CDR3, as DNA: TGCGCCAGCAGCCGGGACGGGAATAGCAATCAGCCCCAGCATTTT. Its translation: CASSRDGNSNQPQHF.

Of note for this clonotype: A read error is possible here, since a much larger clone lies one base away. V usage is TRBV20-1 and J usage is TRBJ1-1; a possible D gene is TRBD1 (5 bases). The CDR3 contains 16 residues. Germline V gives CDR1 DFQATT, CDR2 SNEGSKA (reference sequence). The CDR3 coding sequence is TGCAGTGCTTTCCCTACGACAGCAACTTATCCAACTGCAGCTTTCTTT. As protein: CSAFPTTATYPTAAFF.

This clonotype was counted between two and nine times. V is TRBV14 and J is TRBJ2-3, with a tentative D call TRBD2 (5 bases). The CDR3 loop spans 13 amino acids. Germline-derived CDR1 and CDR2 are SGHDN and FVKESK. V was cut by 8 bases and J by 1 base, with 10 bases left in between. CDR3 residues: CASRSSRTDTQYF. The CDR3 region has the DNA TGTGCCAGCCGTTCTAGCCGCACAGATACGCAGTATTTT.

This clonotype was found many times. The rearrangement joins TRBV30 to TRBJ2-7; TRBD2 agrees at 8 bases. Germline V gene sequence: CDR1 GTSNPN, CDR2 SVGIG (reference sequence). V lost 3 bases and J lost 6; bases outside the gene matches: 13. CDR3 length: 15 amino acids. The CDR3 reads CAWRAQGSGSSEQYF. In nucleotides, the CDR3 is TGTGCCTGGAGGGCCCAGGGGAGCGGGAGTTCCGAGCAGTACTTC.

This clonotype was seen repeatedly, ten times or more. The genes are TRBV30 and TRBJ1-1, with a weak D call TRBD1 (5 bases). The length of the CDR3 is 14 residues. V gave up 7 bases and J gave up 0 bases, with 15 bases separating them. Per germline, CDR1 GTSNPN and CDR2 SVGIG (reference sequence). DNA of the CDR3: TGTGCCTCCGGGGGACGCTTCATGAACACTGAAGCTTTCTTT. This encodes CASGGRFMNTEAFF.

This clonotype has only one observation. Sequence at one end of the junction differs from germline and may be a read error. The rearrangement links TRBV11-2 to TRBJ2-1; D gene unclear. From germline, CDR1 is SGHAT and CDR2 FQNNGV. The CDR3 loop spans 13 amino acids. CDR3 DNA: TGTGCCAGCAGTTTAGGCAGGTTCAATGAGCAGTTCTTC. This gives the protein CASSLGRFNEQFF.